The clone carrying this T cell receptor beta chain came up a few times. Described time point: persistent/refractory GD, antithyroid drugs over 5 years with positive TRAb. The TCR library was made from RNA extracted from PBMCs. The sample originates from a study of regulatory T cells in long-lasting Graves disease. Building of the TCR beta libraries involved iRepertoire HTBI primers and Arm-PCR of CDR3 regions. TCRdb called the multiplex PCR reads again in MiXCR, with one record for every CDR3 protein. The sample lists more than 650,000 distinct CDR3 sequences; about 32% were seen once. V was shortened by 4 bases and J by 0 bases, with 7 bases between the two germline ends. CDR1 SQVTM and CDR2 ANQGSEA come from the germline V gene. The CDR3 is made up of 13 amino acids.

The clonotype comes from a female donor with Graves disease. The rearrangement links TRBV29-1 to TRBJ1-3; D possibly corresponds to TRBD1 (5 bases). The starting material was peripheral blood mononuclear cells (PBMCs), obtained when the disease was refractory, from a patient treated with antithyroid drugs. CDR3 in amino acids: CSVGGSSGNTIYF. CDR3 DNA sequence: TGCAGCGTTGGGGGGAGCTCTGGAAACACCATATATTTT.